A single sample gave rise to the 22 T cell receptor beta chains below, sequenced in a study of brain T cells in children with intractable seizures. Repertoires were generated with immunoSEQ multiplex PCR, while TCRdb's copy carries only in-frame clones and drops some. The sample shows about 340,000 clones, over 90% of them seen only once. Time point in this sample: blood from clinic visit 5 months post-surgery; TSC patient then seizure free. The sample was peripheral blood, taken 4 to 6 months after surgery. The receptors originated from a boy in the first two years of life with tuberous sclerosis and intractable seizures.

This chain connects TRBV30 to TRBJ1-2; 10 nucleotides match TRBD1. V gave up 2 bases and J gave up 3 bases; unmatched junction bases: 6. This CDR3 has 15 amino acids. The V gene's germline CDR1 is GTSNPN and CDR2 SVGIG (reference sequence). The CDR3 nucleotides are TGTGCCTGGAGTCGGGACAGGGGTGCGGACTATGGCTACACCTTC. It encodes CAWSRDRGADYGYTF.

The J gene is TRBJ2-1, the V gene TRBV24-1, with 9 bases lining up with TRBD2. The germline V gene has CDR1 KGHDR and CDR2 SFDVKD. The CDR3 sequence is 17 residues long. The V segment lost 5 bases and the J segment 2 bases; nucleotides outside the gene matches: 9. CDR3 region: CATSVSSGSAAYNEQFF. The CDR3 DNA reads as TGTGCCACCAGTGTAAGTAGCGGGAGCGCAGCCTACAATGAGCAGTTCTTC.

The chain recombines TRBV6-5 with TRBJ2-2; D perhaps matches TRBD1 (6 bases). CDR3 length: 14 residues. The V end was cut by 7 bases, the J end by 1 base, with 10 bases between. The V gene's germline CDR1 is MNHEY and CDR2 SVGAGI. The CDR3 sequence: CASTQGWNTGELFF. The CDR3 DNA sequence: TGTGCCAGCACACAGGGATGGAACACCGGGGAGCTGTTTTTT.

V and J are TRBV25-1 and TRBJ2-7; no clear D. From germline, CDR1 is MGHDK and CDR2 SYGVNS. V lost 8 bases to trimming and J lost 9 bases, with 17 bases between them. The CDR3 is made up of 12 amino acids. CDR3 DNA sequence: TGTGCCAGCGAAAGTAGGGTGTTGGCGCAGTACTTC. Translated, it gives CASESRVLAQYF.

This chain links TRBV14 with TRBJ2-2, with D perhaps TRBD1 or TRBD2 (5 bases each). Germline V lookup: CDR1 SGHDN, CDR2 FVKESK. The CDR3 is 14 residues long. V lost 9 bases and J 2 bases, leaving 13 bases between the germline ends. The CDR3 DNA sequence: TGTGCCAGTCCACCCGGGGCTAACACCGGGGAGCTGTTTTTT. This codes for CASPPGANTGELFF.

The chain couples TRBV9 to TRBJ2-7, with D possibly being TRBD1 (6 bases). The CDR3 sequence is 17 residues long. Trimming shortened V by 0 bases and J by 6 bases, and 22 bases separated the two germline ends. In germline, CDR1 is SGDLS, CDR2 YYNGEE. The CDR3 loop reads CASSVAEGAKGGGEQYF. The CDR3 region has the DNA TGTGCCAGCAGCGTAGCCGAAGGGGCTAAAGGGGGTGGCGAGCAGTACTTC.

The rearrangement uses TRBV6-6 and TRBJ2-5; 11 nucleotides match TRBD2. This CDR3 region has 14 residues. Trimming removed 6 bases from V and 3 bases from J; junction bases left unmatched: 3. Germline assignment: CDR1 MNHNY and CDR2 SVGAGI (reference sequence). CDR3: CASRLLAGEETQYF. The DNA of the CDR3 is TGTGCCAGCAGACTACTAGCGGGAGAAGAGACCCAGTACTTC.

This clone was seen only once. The J gene is TRBJ2-1, the V gene TRBV20-1; a possible D gene is TRBD2 (6 bases). This CDR3 is 15 amino acids long. The germline gives CDR1 DFQATT, CDR2 SNEGSKA (reference sequence). V was trimmed by 3 bases and J by 5 bases, leaving 17 bases between them. CDR3 residues: CSASSIPGLHNEQFF. In DNA form, the CDR3 reads TGCAGTGCTAGTTCCATCCCGGGACTGCACAATGAGCAGTTCTTC.

The chain couples TRBV13 to TRBJ2-1; 8 nucleotides agree with TRBD1. Trimming at V came to 6 bases and at J to 0 bases, leaving 4 bases not matched to a gene. CDR1 and CDR2 from the germline V gene are PRHDT and FYEKMQ (reference sequence). The CDR3 has 15 residues. The CDR3 here is CASSMDRVSYNEQFF. For the CDR3, the DNA is TGTGCCAGCAGTATGGACAGGGTCTCCTACAATGAGCAGTTCTTC.

This chain connects TRBV7-2 to TRBJ2-1; TRBD1 matches 8 bases. Unmatched junction bases numbered 4, after V lost 4 bases and J lost 2 bases. Germline CDR1 and CDR2: SGHTA and FQGNSA. The CDR3 is made up of 15 amino acids. CDR3 sequence: CASSSDRVPYNEQFF. Here the CDR3 DNA reads TGTGCCAGCAGCTCGGACAGGGTCCCCTACAATGAGCAGTTCTTC.

J is TRBJ2-2 and V is TRBV19, with a weak D call TRBD1 (6 bases). This CDR3 has 16 amino acids. In germline, CDR1 is LNHDA, CDR2 SQIVND (reference sequence). The V end was cut by 6 bases, the J end by 0 bases, with 14 bases between. The DNA of the CDR3 is TGTGCCAGTAGGGCTCCCGGGACAACGAACACCGGGGAGCTGTTTTTT. Translation gives CASRAPGTTNTGELFF.

The rearrangement uses TRBV6-6 and TRBJ1-2, with a possible D match to TRBD1 (5 bases). The length of the CDR3 is 13 residues. Germline-derived CDR1 and CDR2 are MNHNY and SVGAGI (reference sequence). V lost 4 bases to trimming and J lost 8 bases, with 14 bases between them. This chain's CDR3 is CASSLFGGVGYTF. CDR3 bases: TGTGCCAGCAGTTTATTTGGAGGGGTGGGCTACACCTTC.

A few counts support this clone. This sequence joins TRBV2 and TRBJ1-2, with D tentatively TRBD1 (5 bases). CDR3 length: 15 amino acids. Trimming cost V 7 bases and J 4 bases, with 19 bases left between them. Per the germline V gene, CDR1 is SNHLY and CDR2 is FYNNEI. The CDR3 nucleotides read TGTGCCAGCAACGGGCGGAGGGGCATCCGCTATGGCTACACCTTC. Encoded protein: CASNGRRGIRYGYTF.

This chain uses TRBV5-6 with TRBJ1-4, with a possible D match to TRBD1 (5 bases). CDR3 length: 14 amino acids. Germline CDR1 SGHDT, CDR2 YYEEEE. V lost 1 base and J lost 8, with 12 bases in between. The CDR3 DNA reads TGTGCCAGCAGCTTGCCTGGGGCCGCCGAAAAACTGTTTTTT. This encodes CASSLPGAAEKLFF.

In its sample, this clone was seen once. The rearrangement uses TRBV9 and TRBJ2-6, with unresolved D. The V and J ends lost 1 base and 0 bases respectively, with 11 bases between them. CDR3 length: 17 amino acids. The germline gives CDR1 SGDLS, CDR2 YYNGEE. Written as DNA, the CDR3 is TGTGCCAGCAGCGTAACGGTCAGGACCTCTGGGGCCAACGTCCTGACTTTC. Its protein is CASSVTVRTSGANVLTF.

CDR3 amino acids: CASSQPTGKAFF. The DNA for the CDR3 is TGCGCCAGCAGCCAACCGACAGGAAAAGCTTTCTTT. This sequence joins TRBV4-1 and TRBJ1-1, with D possibly being TRBD1 (6 bases). V lost 2 bases to trimming and J lost 9 bases, with 10 bases between them. The CDR3 length is 12 residues. The germline CDR1 and CDR2 sequences are MGHRA and YSYEKL.

The table lists this clone with a count of one. The genes are TRBV10-3 and TRBJ2-2, with 9 bases aligning to TRBD2. Germline V gene data show CDR1 as ENHRY and CDR2 as SYGVKD. This CDR3 has 16 residues. V dropped 7 bases and J dropped 4; count of bases not matched to a gene: 10. DNA of the CDR3: TGTGCCATCACCCCTCTAGCGGGAAGGAGCACCGGGGAGCTGTTTTTT. It is translated as CAITPLAGRSTGELFF.

The rearrangement links TRBV11-2 to TRBJ2-1; D is ambiguous. CDR1 SGHAT and CDR2 FQNNGV come from the germline V gene. Trimming shortened V by 8 bases and J by 2 bases, and 13 bases separated the two germline ends. The CDR3 sequence is 14 residues long. The CDR3 DNA reads as TGTGCCAGCGCGACCCCGAGGACCTACAATGAGCAGTTCTTC. Its translation: CASATPRTYNEQFF.

This chain links TRBV3-1 (or the pseudogene TRBV3-2) with TRBJ2-7; D perhaps matches TRBD1 (5 bases). CDR3 length: 15 amino acids. Trimming took 1 base from V and 2 from J, leaving 12 bases between them. Germline CDR1 reads LGHDT; CDR2 reads YNNKEL (reference sequence). For the CDR3, the DNA is TGTGCCAGCAGCCAAGTCCAGGGAATTGCCTACGAGCAGTACTTC. Its translation: CASSQVQGIAYEQYF.

The chain carries TRBV6-5 and TRBJ1-2; no reliable D call. V lost 6 bases and J 5 bases, leaving 13 bases between the germline ends. This CDR3 has 13 residues. Germline CDR1 reads MNHEY; CDR2 reads SVGAGI. The CDR3 DNA is TGTGCCAGCAGGTCTTGGGGAATTTATGGCTACACCTTC. As protein: CASRSWGIYGYTF.

This chain joins TRBV12-3 or TRBV12-4 and TRBJ1-2, with D possibly TRBD1 on 5 matching bases. The CDR3 consists of 13 residues. Trimming cost V 3 bases and J 8 bases, with 13 bases left between them. The CDR3: CASSFRDRGGYTF. The CDR3 DNA reads TGTGCCAGCAGTTTCCGGGACCGAGGGGGCTACACCTTC.

The chain carries TRBV4-1 and TRBJ2-2; no clear D. Deletions cut 1 base from V and 8 bases from J, with 5 bases between. Per the germline V gene, CDR1 is MGHRA and CDR2 is YSYEKL. The CDR3 runs 12 residues. The CDR3 reads CASSQVGGELFF. The CDR3 DNA follows: TGCGCCAGCAGCCAAGTAGGAGGGGAGCTGTTTTTT.